This TCR beta chain is from a study of HIV-infected patients and healthy controls. Study findings and constraints: The study did not determine the donors' HLA types. Eight alpha and eight beta V genes differed significantly in mean usage between HIV-infected patients and controls.

No cell fractionation was done, so the repertoire covers all unsorted peripheral blood T cells. Ten or more counts support this clonotype. Its antigen is unidentified. J lost 2 bases, V lost 3 bases, and 10 bases had no gene match. The CDR3 covers 16 residues. CDR1 is LNHDA and CDR2 is SQIVND in the germline V gene (reference sequence). 450 to 600 ng RNA was reverse transcribed with alpha and beta constant-region primers. Using multiplexing indices, alpha and beta chain libraries were generated apart by chain-specific third strand synthesis. TCRdb itself ran the 5' RACE reads through MiXCR, one entry per CDR3 protein. The sample lists 7,000 to 8,500 distinct CDR3 sequences; 5% to 6.5% were seen once.

The sample in question was blood, obtained before antiretroviral therapy. V usage is TRBV19 and J usage is TRBJ2-7; TRBD2 matches at 7 bases. The clonotype was recovered from an adult with HIV infection. The DNA of the CDR3 is TGTGCCAGTAGTATTGCTCCGGGGGGTACTCCCTACGAGCAGTACTTC. Translated, it gives CASSIAPGGTPYEQYF.